A selection of T cell receptor beta chains follows, all from one sample in a study of blood T cells in healthy people across ages. TCRdb ran MiXCR on the 5' RACE reads and lists one entry per CDR3 protein. The table includes 650,000 to 900,000 distinct CDR3 sequences, 62% detected once. Sequenced material: blood. Every receptor here comes from a man aged 30 to 39 in good health. Each CDR3 is given with its conserved first and last residue. The D gene is left open where the match is weak. Where a row states a size, it is once, few, many or the class of an expanded clone; other rows omit it.

d_call,clone_size,j_call,v_call,cdr3_nt,cdr3_aa
-,-,TRBJ2-2,TRBV3-1,TGTGCCAGCAGCCCCAGATTGAACCCGGGTCCTACGAACACCGGGGAGCTGTTTTTT,CASSPRLNPGPTNTGELFF
TRBD2,-,TRBJ2-1,TRBV7-9,TGTGCCAGCAGCTTAGGCCCGGCGGGGGTACCGGGTAATGAGCAGTTCTTC,CASSLGPAGVPGNEQFF
-,once,TRBJ1-4,TRBV6-6,TGTGCCAGCAGAGCCCCCGAAAAACTGTTTTTT,CASRAPEKLFF
TRBD1,few,TRBJ1-5,TRBV5-1,TGCGCCAGCAGCCCCTGGGGACAGGCAAATAGCAATCAGCCCCAGCATTTT,CASSPWGQANSNQPQHF
TRBD1,-,TRBJ1-4,TRBV6-5,TGTGCCAGCAGTTACAGGGGGCTGAGTAATGAAAAACTGTTTTTT,CASSYRGLSNEKLFF
-,-,TRBJ2-7,TRBV30,TGTGCCTGGAGTTCCGGGAGTGGGTTTCGGTACTTC,CAWSSGSGFRYF
TRBD1,-,TRBJ1-1,TRBV6-5,TGTGCCAGCAGTTACCGGACAGGGAACACTGAAGCTTTCTTT,CASSYRTGNTEAFF
TRBD2,-,TRBJ2-1,TRBV2,TGTGCCAGCAGTGTGGGGACTAGCGGGGGGACATACAATGAGCAGTTCTTC,CASSVGTSGGTYNEQFF
-,-,TRBJ2-1,TRBV4-1,TGCGCCAGCAGCCCAACTGAGTGGCAGTCCCGGTTCTTC,CASSPTEWQSRFF
-,-,TRBJ2-5,TRBV20-1,TGCAGTGCTAGAGATAGACTCGGAGGGATCCGAGAGACCCAGTACTTC,CSARDRLGGIRETQYF
TRBD2,-,TRBJ2-1,TRBV20-1,TGCAGTGCTAGTCGTCGAAGCGGGACTTCATACAATGAGCAGTTCTTC,CSASRRSGTSYNEQFF
TRBD2,-,TRBJ2-3,TRBV7-3,TGTGCCAGCAGCTTAAGAGCGGGGGGACTAGATACGCAGTATTTT,CASSLRAGGLDTQYF
TRBD2,-,TRBJ2-5,TRBV29-1,TGCAGCGTTGGGGCAGGGAGGGGCTACGAGCCGTACTTC,CSVGAGRGYEPYF
-,-,TRBJ2-5,TRBV3-1,TGTGCCAGCACCGTTCGGGGGACCCCCAATGAGCAGTACTTC,CASTVRGTPNEQYF